The clone carrying this TCR beta chain was counted only a few times. Individual cDNA molecules carried attached unique molecular identifiers. One entry per CDR3 protein results from TCRdb running MiXCR on the 5' RACE reads. The sample lists 80,000 to 95,000 distinct CDR3 sequences, 16% occurring once. The data originate from a study of early T cells in non-severe SARS-CoV-2 infection. The CDR3 is 13 residues long. The germline gives CDR1 MNHEY, CDR2 SVGEGT. With 4 bases removed from V and 7 bases from J, the gap between germline ends came to 10 bases. The receptor was derived from an adult who was a healthcare worker with PCR-confirmed SARS-CoV-2 infection or an uninfected control (not recorded which). The rearrangement links TRBV6-2 or TRBV6-3 to TRBJ2-2; D unresolved. The specimen was whole blood, collected at baseline. CDR3 sequence reads: CASSSARNGELFF. DNA for the CDR3: TGTGCCAGCAGTTCAGCGCGGAACGGGGAGCTGTTTTTT.